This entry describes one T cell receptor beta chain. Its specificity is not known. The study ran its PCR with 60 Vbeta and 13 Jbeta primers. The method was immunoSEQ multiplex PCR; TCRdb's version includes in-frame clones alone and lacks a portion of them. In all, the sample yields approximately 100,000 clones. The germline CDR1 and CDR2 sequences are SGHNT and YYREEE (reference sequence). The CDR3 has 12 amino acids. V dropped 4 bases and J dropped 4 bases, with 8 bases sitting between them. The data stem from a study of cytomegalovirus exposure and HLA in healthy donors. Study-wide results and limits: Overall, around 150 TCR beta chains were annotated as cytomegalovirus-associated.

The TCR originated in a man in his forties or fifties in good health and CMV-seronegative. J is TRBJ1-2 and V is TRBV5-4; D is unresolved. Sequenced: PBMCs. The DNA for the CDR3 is TGTGCCAGCAGCCTAAAGAGCTATGGCTACACCTTC. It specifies CASSLKSYGYTF.